The source of this T cell receptor (beta chain) is a study of blood T cell repertoires in COVID-19. Across the whole study: Spain, Italy and the United States supplied samples that represented acute and convalescent COVID-19.

TCRdb's table, derived via immunoSEQ multiplex PCR, lists solely in-frame clones and lacks some. The top ten clones hold 3% to 4% of a sample with about 220,000 clones, about 80% of them seen once. The study assigned cohorts using participant-reported clinical history. V was clipped by 6 bases and J by 0 bases; unmatched bases: 5. From germline, CDR1 is LNHDA and CDR2 SQIVND (reference sequence). This CDR3 is built from 15 residues. Sequenced input: PBMCs or T cells enriched from blood (not recorded which). The TCR was taken from a middle-aged woman who had been exposed to COVID-19. The rearrangement joins TRBV19 to TRBJ2-7, with TRBD1 matching 10 bases. DNA of the CDR3: TGTGCCAGTAGGACCGGGACAGGGGACTCCTACGAGCAGTACTTC. Translation: CASRTGTGDSYEQYF.